A single sample is the source of the 30 T cell receptor beta chains below, sequenced in a study of beta chain features in type 1 diabetes. The entirety of the isolated RNA underwent reverse transcription, so expressed TCRB transcripts were sequenced. Method: immunoSEQ multiplex PCR; TCRdb's copy keeps in-frame clones and lacks some. The sample shows 900,000 or so clones, under 20% of them seen only once. Sequences were obtained from naive CD4+ T cells from blood. These receptors were collected from a woman aged 18-35 years in good health.

The V call is TRBV19, the J call TRBJ2-7, with D unresolved. The CDR3 runs to 16 residues. Germline-derived CDR1 and CDR2 are LNHDA and SQIVND (reference sequence). Trimming shortened V by 3 bases and J by 1 base, and 16 bases separated the two germline ends. In DNA form, the CDR3 reads TGTGCCAGTAGTATGGTCGGCGTGTTGGGGTCCTACGAGCAGTACTTC. Translating it yields CASSMVGVLGSYEQYF. The full variable domain, with the rest looked up from reference TRBV19 and TRBJ2-7, is DGGITQSPKYLFRKEGQNVTLSCEQNLNHDAMYWYRQDPGQGLRLIYYSQIVNDFQKGDIAEGYSVSREKKESFPLTVTSAQKNPTAFYLCASSMVGVLGSYEQYFGPGTRLTVT.

The CDR3 sequence: CATLSGAGSYEQYF. CDR3 nucleotides: TGTGCCACCCTTTCGGGAGCCGGGTCCTACGAGCAGTACTTC. The V gene is TRBV6-5, the J gene TRBJ2-7; weak D call: TRBD2 (6 bases). The CDR3 runs 14 residues. The germline gives CDR1 MNHEY, CDR2 SVGAGI. Between the trimmed V and J ends, which lost 10 bases and 1 base, there was a span of 17 bases.

This clone has more than one count but fewer than ten. Other nucleotide sequences from this sample produce the same CDR3. The chain has TRBV7-2 and TRBJ1-2; D ambiguous. The V gene's germline CDR1 is SGHTA and CDR2 FQGNSA. V shed 5 bases and J shed 0 bases, with 10 bases lying between them. The CDR3 runs to 14 residues. DNA of the CDR3: TGTGCCAGCAGCCTCGAAGGAGCTAACTATGGCTACACCTTC. This codes for CASSLEGANYGYTF.

The gene calls are TRBV7-9 and TRBJ2-5; 7 nucleotides agree with TRBD1. Germline lookup yields CDR1 SEHNR and CDR2 FQNEAQ (reference sequence). The trim removed 4 bases at V and 4 bases at J, leaving 6 bases unmatched. The length of the CDR3 is 14 residues. The CDR3 reads CASSSTGAGETQYF. The CDR3 DNA reads as TGTGCCAGCAGCTCAACAGGGGCGGGAGAGACCCAGTACTTC.

Here the CDR3 DNA reads TGTGCCAGCAGTTTATCAGACCTAGGCTACACCTTC. It codes for CASSLSDLGYTF. The V call is TRBV28, the J call TRBJ1-2; D not resolved. Deletions cut 1 base from V and 8 bases from J, with 8 bases between. The CDR3 runs 12 residues. Germline V CDR1 and CDR2: MDHEN, SYDVKM.

The CDR3 nucleotides read TGTGCCAGCAGACCTGCGCGAACTAATGAAAAACTGTTTTTT. Translated: CASRPARTNEKLFF. The J gene is TRBJ1-4, the V gene TRBV7-8, with no clear D. Germline lookup yields CDR1 SGHVS and CDR2 FQNEAQ. Trimming stripped 6 bases from V and 1 base from J, with 9 bases between. The CDR3 sequence is 14 residues long.

The chain couples TRBV7-3 to TRBJ2-1; a possible D gene is TRBD1 (5 bases). The CDR3 contains 13 residues. V was pared by 0 bases and J by 10 bases, with 10 bases between. Germline V lookup: CDR1 SGHTA, CDR2 FQGTGA. The CDR3 bases are TGTGCCAGCAGCTTAACGGGGCCCAAGGAGCAGTTCTTC. It codes for CASSLTGPKEQFF.

This clone was seen a few times. This sequence joins TRBV29-1 and TRBJ2-7, with D possibly being TRBD2 (5 bases). The germline CDR1 and CDR2 sequences are SQVTM and ANQGSEA. The length of the CDR3 is 15 residues. The germline V and J ends were trimmed by 3 bases and 0 bases, with 15 bases remaining between them. The DNA for the CDR3 is TGCAGCGTTGAGGCCCCACGGGGAAGCTCCTACGAGCAGTACTTC. Protein: CSVEAPRGSSYEQYF.

The V call is TRBV2, the J call TRBJ1-2, with TRBD1 matching over 7 bases. The J segment lost 5 bases and the V segment lost 4 bases, leaving 7 bases of the junction unmatched. The CDR3 is 14 residues long. CDR1 SNHLY and CDR2 FYNNEI come from the germline V gene. The CDR3 DNA reads TGTGCCAGCAGTGCGCAGACAGGGCGGTATGGCTACACCTTC. Protein sequence: CASSAQTGRYGYTF.

The chain combines TRBV6-6 with TRBJ2-7; 12 bases are shared with TRBD1. This CDR3 is 14 amino acids long. From germline, CDR1 is MNHNY and CDR2 SVGAGI (reference sequence). After removal of 8 bases from V and 2 bases from J, the junction contained 4 bases not matched to a gene. The CDR3 region has the DNA TGTGCCAGCGCGGGGACAGGGGGCCCCTACGAGCAGTACTTC. This gives the protein CASAGTGGPYEQYF.

This clone has just a few counts. The gene calls are TRBV6-6 and TRBJ1-5; no definite D call. The CDR3 extends over 13 amino acids. V shed 0 bases and J shed 3 bases, with 3 bases lying between them. Per the germline V gene, CDR1 is MNHNY and CDR2 is SVGAGI (reference sequence). CDR3 in DNA: TGTGCCAGCAGTTACTCACACAATCAGCCCCAGCATTTT. Translating gives CASSYSHNQPQHF.

This chain joins TRBV7-2 and TRBJ2-2; TRBD2 matches 11 bases. The CDR3 is 15 residues long. From germline, CDR1 is SGHTA and CDR2 FQGNSA. With 1 base clipped from V and 7 bases from J, the junction kept 2 bases outside the gene matches. The CDR3 reads CASSLGLAGFGELFF. For the CDR3, the DNA is TGTGCCAGCAGCTTAGGACTAGCGGGATTCGGGGAGCTGTTTTTT.

For the CDR3, the DNA is TGCAGCGTGAAAGGACAGGGGGGCTCCTACGAGCAGTACTTC. It translates to CSVKGQGGSYEQYF. The rearrangement links TRBV29-1 to TRBJ2-7, with 10 bases lining up with TRBD1. After removal of 6 bases from V and 0 bases from J, the junction contained 5 bases not matched to a gene. In germline, CDR1 is SQVTM, CDR2 ANQGSEA. This CDR3 region has 14 residues.

The table lists this clone with a few counts. The gene calls are TRBV19 and TRBJ2-7, with D tentatively TRBD1 (6 bases). This CDR3 is 14 amino acids long. V gave up 8 bases and J gave up 3 bases, with 17 bases separating them. Germline CDR1 reads LNHDA; CDR2 reads SQIVND (reference sequence). CDR3 DNA: TGTGCCAGTTCCATGGACAGTCTCGGCTACGAGCAGTACTTC. It is translated as CASSMDSLGYEQYF.

The sample holds many counts of this clone. The V gene is TRBV10-3, the J gene TRBJ2-5; 11 bases map to TRBD1. The trim removed 8 bases at V and 5 bases at J, leaving 1 base unmatched. Germline V gene lookup returns CDR1 ENHRY and CDR2 SYGVKD. This CDR3 is 12 amino acids long. CDR3 nucleotides: TGTGCCATCGGGACAGGGGGGGAGACCCAGTACTTC. Protein product: CAIGTGGETQYF.

This chain uses TRBV18 with TRBJ2-1, with 7 bases identical to TRBD2. The V gene end was trimmed by 6 bases and the J gene end by 7 bases; junction bases not matched to a gene: 9. The CDR3 has 14 residues. Germline V CDR1 and CDR2: KGHSH, LQKENI. CDR3 nucleotide sequence: TGTGCCAGCTCCGAACAGCGGGACGGGAATGAGCAGTTCTTC. It is translated as CASSEQRDGNEQFF.

The chain combines TRBV5-4 with TRBJ2-3; TRBD1 is a possible D gene (6 bases). Between the trimmed V and J ends, which lost 0 bases and 6 bases, there was a span of 11 bases. Germline V lookup: CDR1 SGHNT, CDR2 YYREEE (reference sequence). The CDR3 loop spans 14 amino acids. CDR3 nucleotide sequence: TGTGCCAGCAGCTTGGGACAGGTCCCCGATACGCAGTATTTT. Amino acid sequence: CASSLGQVPDTQYF.

The J gene is TRBJ2-2, the V gene TRBV7-9; D perhaps matches TRBD1 (5 bases). The CDR3 has 15 residues. Trimming removed 5 bases from V and 5 bases from J, with 15 bases in between. Germline V gene data show CDR1 as SEHNR and CDR2 as FQNEAQ (reference sequence). The CDR3 spells CASSASSGYTGELFF. CDR3 nucleotide sequence: TGTGCCAGCAGCGCCTCTTCAGGGTATACCGGGGAGCTGTTTTTT. The entire variable domain, with the rest obtained from reference TRBV7-9 and TRBJ2-2, is as follows: DTGVSQNPRHKITKRGQNVTFRCDPISEHNRLYWYRQTLGQGPEFLTYFQNEAQLEKSRLLSDRFSAERPKGSFSTLEIQRTEQGDSAMYLCASSASSGYTGELFFGEGSRLTVL.

This clone was seen more than once but under ten times. The J gene is TRBJ1-3, the V gene TRBV11-1; D is ambiguous. This CDR3 is built from 17 residues. Germline values: CDR1 SGHAT, CDR2 FQDESV (reference sequence). Trimming removed 3 bases at V and 1 base at J, with 16 bases between. The CDR3 DNA is TGTGCCAGCAGCTTGAGGTCCAAGCCCTATTCTGGAAACACCATATATTTT. It yields the protein CASSLRSKPYSGNTIYF.

In regard to this clone: The same CDR3 also results from other DNA sequences found in this sample. The J gene is TRBJ2-3, the V gene TRBV7-2; D ambiguous. The CDR3 consists of 13 residues. The V gene lost 1 base and the J gene lost 4 bases, with 6 bases spanning the gap. The V gene's germline CDR1 is SGHTA and CDR2 FQGNSA. The CDR3 sequence is CASSLVFADTQYF. As DNA, the CDR3 is TGTGCCAGCAGCTTAGTTTTCGCAGATACGCAGTATTTT.

Only a few counts were recorded for this clone. The J gene is TRBJ1-5, the V gene TRBV19; tentative D call: TRBD1 (5 bases). With 5 bases removed from V and 2 bases from J, the gap between germline ends came to 10 bases. This CDR3 comprises 14 residues. The V gene's germline CDR1 is LNHDA and CDR2 SQIVND (reference sequence). CDR3 bases: TGTGCCAGTAGTGGGGGGTACGGCAATCAGCCCCAGCATTTT. Translation: CASSGGYGNQPQHF.

This chain links TRBV28 with TRBJ1-5; D not resolved. Germline-derived CDR1 and CDR2 are MDHEN and SYDVKM. This CDR3 region has 14 residues. V gave up 2 bases and J gave up 3 bases, with 8 bases separating them. CDR3 sequence: CASSLISNNQPQHF. Written as DNA, the CDR3 is TGTGCCAGCAGTTTAATCAGTAACAATCAGCCCCAGCATTTT.

Comment on this clone: Other DNA sequences of this sample code for an identical CDR3. The rearrangement uses TRBV28 and TRBJ2-7, with D hard to call. The CDR3 extends over 12 amino acids. The germline V and J ends were trimmed by 3 bases and 4 bases, with 7 bases remaining between them. The germline V gene encodes CDR1 MDHEN and CDR2 SYDVKM. The CDR3 is CASSLSAYEQYF. In DNA, the CDR3 is TGTGCCAGCAGTTTGTCGGCATACGAGCAGTACTTC.

With regard to this clone: The sample has other DNA sequences that encode this CDR3 too. The rearrangement joins TRBV7-9 to TRBJ2-7, with D unclear. CDR1 and CDR2 (germline): SEHNR, FQNEAQ (reference sequence). This CDR3 region has 13 residues. The ends were cut back, 1 base at V and 0 bases at J, with 4 bases in the middle. This CDR3 is CASSLVSSYEQYF. As DNA, the CDR3 is TGTGCCAGCAGCTTAGTCAGCTCCTACGAGCAGTACTTC.

This clone was picked up a small number of times. V and J are TRBV2 and TRBJ1-5; D call uncertain. The germline V gene has CDR1 SNHLY and CDR2 FYNNEI. CDR3 length: 14 residues. The germline V and J ends were trimmed by 5 bases and 1 base, with 9 bases remaining between them. The DNA of the CDR3 is TGTGCCAGCAGTCTGGACGCCAGCAATCAGCCCCAGCATTTT. This translates into CASSLDASNQPQHF.

This clone appeared a few times. The rearrangement links TRBV4-3 to TRBJ2-3; no firm D call. The CDR3 is 14 residues long. The germline V and J ends were trimmed by 1 base and 2 bases, with 7 bases remaining between them. Germline V lookup: CDR1 LGHNA, CDR2 YSLEER. The CDR3 DNA reads as TGCGCCAGCAGCCAAGGCCCAAACACAGATACGCAGTATTTT. It codes for CASSQGPNTDTQYF.

This clone was recorded a few times. The gene calls are TRBV18 and TRBJ1-3, with D unresolved. Per the germline V gene, CDR1 is KGHSH and CDR2 is LQKENI. The CDR3 spans 15 residues. Trimming stripped 4 bases from V and 4 bases from J, with 14 bases between. The CDR3 loop is CASSRADRGGNTIYF. For the CDR3, the DNA is TGTGCCAGCTCACGGGCCGATCGAGGGGGAAACACCATATATTTT.

This clone turned up a few times. This sequence joins TRBV2 and TRBJ2-1; 12 nucleotides line up with TRBD2. This CDR3 is 15 amino acids long. The germline CDR1 and CDR2 sequences are SNHLY and FYNNEI. J gave up 4 bases and V 5 bases, and 3 bases lay outside the gene matches. This CDR3 is CASSLAGGYYNEQFF. CDR3 nucleotides: TGTGCCAGCAGTCTAGCGGGAGGGTATTACAATGAGCAGTTCTTC.

This clone was seen only a few times. The chain joins TRBV6-5 to TRBJ2-5, with D perhaps assigned TRBD1 or TRBD2 (5 bases each). Germline CDR1 and CDR2: MNHEY and SVGAGI. V was pared by 0 bases and J by 0 bases, with 8 bases between. This CDR3 has 15 residues. CDR3 amino acids: CASSYSGTYQETQYF. The CDR3 DNA sequence: TGTGCCAGCAGTTACTCGGGGACGTACCAAGAGACCCAGTACTTC.

V and J are TRBV27 and TRBJ2-7; D call uncertain. The CDR3 covers 14 residues. V was shortened by 0 bases and J by 3 bases, with 9 bases between the two germline ends. From germline, CDR1 is MNHEY and CDR2 SMNVEV (reference sequence). The chain's CDR3 is CASSLSLDHYEQYF. CDR3 DNA sequence: TGTGCCAGCAGTTTATCGTTGGACCACTACGAGCAGTACTTC.